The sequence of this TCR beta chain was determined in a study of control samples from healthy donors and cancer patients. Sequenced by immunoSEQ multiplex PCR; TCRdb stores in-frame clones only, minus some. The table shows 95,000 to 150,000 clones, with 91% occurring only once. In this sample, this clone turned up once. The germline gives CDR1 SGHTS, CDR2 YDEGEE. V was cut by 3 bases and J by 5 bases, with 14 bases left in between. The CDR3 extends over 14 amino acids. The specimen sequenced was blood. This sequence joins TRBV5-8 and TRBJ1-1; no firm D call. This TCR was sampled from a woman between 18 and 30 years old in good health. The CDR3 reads CASSSLPGWTEAFF. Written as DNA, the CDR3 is TGTGCCAGCAGCTCCTTGCCGGGGTGGACTGAAGCTTTCTTT.